These 8 T cell receptor beta chains share one sample of origin, sequenced in a study of beta chain features in type 1 diabetes. Regarding the study as a whole: TCRB CDR3s from Type 1 diabetes patients were moderately but significantly shorter in all four CD4+ subsets.

The authors reverse transcribed all of the isolated RNA, so sequencing captured expressed TCRB transcripts. TCRdb's table, derived via immunoSEQ multiplex PCR, lists solely in-frame clones and lacks some. The data show 600,000 to 700,000 clones, approximately 13% seen once. No antigen has been assigned to these receptors. Material for sequencing was naive CD4+ T cells from blood. These receptor sequences come from a man aged 25 to 45 with type 1 diabetes.

This clone was counted a few times. The chain combines TRBV7-7 with TRBJ2-5, with a weak D call TRBD2 (5 bases). V was pared by 3 bases and J by 2 bases, with 13 bases between. The CDR3 extends over 15 amino acids. The germline gives CDR1 SSHAT, CDR2 FNYEAQ (reference sequence). The CDR3 sequence is CASSLGSSWQETQYF. CDR3 in DNA: TGTGCCAGCAGCTTGGGGTCTAGCTGGCAAGAGACCCAGTACTTC.

This chain uses TRBV5-1 with TRBJ2-1; 9 nucleotides align to TRBD1. The CDR3 totals 17 residues. V was clipped by 2 bases and J by 8 bases; unmatched bases: 14. Germline V gene lookup returns CDR1 SGHRS and CDR2 YFSETQ. The CDR3 DNA reads TGCGCCAGCAGCTTAGGTTCGACAGGGGGATCCAGGGATGAGCAGTTCTTC. Residues: CASSLGSTGGSRDEQFF. Together with reference TRBV5-1 and TRBJ2-1, the CDR3 gives the full variable domain: KAGVTQTPRYLIKTRGQQVTLSCSPISGHRSVSWYQQTPGQGLQFLFEYFSETQRNKGNFPGRFSGRQFSNSRSEMNVSTLELGDSALYLCASSLGSTGGSRDEQFFGPGTRLTVL.

This clone turned up a few times. The V gene is TRBV15, the J gene TRBJ2-1; TRBD2 aligns across 10 bases. Germline assignment: CDR1 LNHNV and CDR2 YYDKDF (reference sequence). Trimming took 1 base from V and 10 from J; bases not matched to a gene: 7. The CDR3 length is 15 residues. CDR3 protein: CATSRGNIAGGEQFF. Written as DNA, the CDR3 is TGTGCCACCAGCAGAGGAAATATAGCGGGGGGCGAGCAGTTCTTC.

This clone showed up just a few times. The chain joins TRBV6-5 to TRBJ2-3, with 9 bases lining up with TRBD2. The CDR3 covers 16 residues. Per germline, CDR1 MNHEY and CDR2 SVGAGI. V lost 4 bases, J lost 4 bases, and 9 bases stayed unmatched. CDR3 residues: CASSLTASGVSDTQYF. The CDR3 bases are TGTGCCAGCAGTTTAACGGCTAGCGGGGTTTCAGATACGCAGTATTTT.

A few counts support this clone. The chain has TRBV19 and TRBJ1-2; D not certain. Germline CDR1 reads LNHDA; CDR2 reads SQIVND (reference sequence). V was shortened by 2 bases and J by 7 bases, with 11 bases between the two germline ends. The CDR3 extends over 13 amino acids. CDR3 coding DNA: TGTGCCAGTAGTATAAAGGTACTCGGTGGCTACACCTTC. Protein product: CASSIKVLGGYTF. The whole variable domain, filled in from reference TRBV19 and TRBJ1-2, reads DGGITQSPKYLFRKEGQNVTLSCEQNLNHDAMYWYRQDPGQGLRLIYYSQIVNDFQKGDIAEGYSVSREKKESFPLTVTSAQKNPTAFYLCASSIKVLGGYTFGSGTRLTVV.

J is TRBJ2-6 and V is TRBV7-2; TRBD1 agrees at 7 bases. CDR1 is SGHTA and CDR2 is FQGNSA in the germline V gene. This CDR3 contains 16 residues. V gave up 1 base and J gave up 1 base; unmatched junction bases: 1. The CDR3 is CASSLVTGSGANVLTF. The CDR3 DNA sequence: TGTGCCAGCAGCTTAGTGACAGGGTCTGGGGCCAACGTCCTGACTTTC.

The CDR3 loop reads CASSPDRGVPQPQHF. In nucleotides, the CDR3 is TGTGCCAGCAGCCCGGACAGGGGAGTGCCTCAGCCCCAGCATTTT. The chain is built from TRBV7-2 and TRBJ1-5; 9 bases match TRBD1. Germline V gene data show CDR1 as SGHTA and CDR2 as FQGNSA. CDR3 length equals 15 residues. V lost 5 bases to trimming and J lost 6 bases; unmatched junction nucleotides: 8.

This clone has only a few counts. The CDR3 region has the DNA TGCAGTGCTAGTGCGGGTAATGGCTACACCTTC. Encoded protein: CSASAGNGYTF. This sequence joins TRBV20-1 and TRBJ1-2; no reliable D call. Trimming removed 3 bases from V and 6 bases from J, with 8 bases in between. This CDR3 contains 11 residues. From germline, CDR1 is DFQATT and CDR2 SNEGSKA (reference sequence).